A selection of T cell receptor beta chains follows, all from one sample in a study of blood T cell repertoires in COVID-19. The data were produced by immunoSEQ multiplex PCR, yet TCRdb's version contains in-frame clones alone and is incomplete. Of 140,000 or so clones in the sample, more than 75% were seen once. The sample consisted of peripheral blood. The receptors originated from an elderly woman with acute or convalescent COVID-19. CDR3s include the opening cysteine and the closing phenylalanine or tryptophan. A D gene is named only where the DNA matches it firmly. The listing skips clone size in some rows; elsewhere it reads once, few, many or a size class.

cdr3_aa cdr3_nt v_call d_call j_call clone_size
CASSDSGGKYEQYF TGTGCCAGCAGTGACAGCGGGGGGAAGTACGAGCAGTACTTC TRBV2 TRBD2 TRBJ2-7 -
CASSKGGTGNSGANVLTF TGTGCCAGCAGCAAAGGCGGGACAGGAAACTCTGGGGCCAACGTCCTGACTTTC TRBV21-1 - TRBJ2-6 -
CASSQGGISGANVLTF TGTGCCAGCAGCCAAGGAGGGATCTCTGGGGCCAACGTCCTGACTTTC TRBV4-2 - TRBJ2-6 -
CASSRGYEQYF TGTGCCAGCAGTCGGGGATACGAGCAGTACTTC TRBV2 - TRBJ2-7 -
CASSPDGQGRAFF TGTGCCAGCAGCCCGGACGGACAGGGTCGGGCTTTCTTT TRBV3-1/TRBV3-2 TRBD1 TRBJ1-1 -
CASSPGTSTYEQYF TGCGCCAGCAGCCCCGGGACTTCGACCTACGAGCAGTACTTC TRBV5-1 - TRBJ2-7 -
CASSAGTSSTDTQYF TGTGCCAGCAGTGCCGGGACATCTAGCACAGATACGCAGTATTTT TRBV2 - TRBJ2-3 -
CASSKVRTVLSYEQYF TGTGCCAGCAGCAAAGTCCGGACAGTCCTCTCCTACGAGCAGTACTTC TRBV21-1 - TRBJ2-7 -
CASSLQGSQETQYF TGTGCCAGCAGCTTACAGGGGTCGCAAGAGACCCAGTACTTC TRBV5-4 TRBD1 TRBJ2-5 -
CASSHFTVTEAFF TGCGCCAGCAGCCACTTCACAGTCACTGAAGCTTTCTTT TRBV4-1 - TRBJ1-1 -
CASSDWTGDIYEQYF TGTGCCAGCAGCGACTGGACAGGGGACATCTACGAGCAGTACTTC TRBV5-5 TRBD1 TRBJ2-7 -
CASMTAGLAGTDTQYF TGCGCCAGCATGACCGCGGGACTAGCGGGCACAGATACGCAGTATTTT TRBV5-1 TRBD2 TRBJ2-3 -
CASGSLRGRAYEQYF TGTGCCAGCGGATCCCTCCGGGGGAGAGCCTACGAGCAGTACTTC TRBV2 - TRBJ2-7 -
CSASRVNRGGYTF TGCAGTGCTAGTCGGGTGAACAGGGGAGGCTACACCTTC TRBV20-1 TRBD1 TRBJ1-2 -
CASSLTADLVGYTF TGTGCCAGCAGCTTGACAGCCGACCTCGTTGGCTACACCTTC TRBV7-8 - TRBJ1-2 -
CAWAWGGNEQFF TGTGCCTGGGCGTGGGGGGGAAATGAGCAGTTCTTC TRBV30 TRBD2 TRBJ2-1 -
CASSPGTSGAETQYF TGTGCCAGCAGCCCAGGGACTAGCGGGGCGGAGACCCAGTACTTC TRBV11-3 TRBD2 TRBJ2-5 -
CASRTDANTGELFF TGCGCCAGCCGGACTGACGCGAACACCGGGGAGCTGTTTTTT TRBV5-1 - TRBJ2-2 -
CASSLSGTEISYEQYF TGTGCCAGCAGTTTATCCGGGACAGAGATCTCCTACGAGCAGTACTTC TRBV28 TRBD1 TRBJ2-7 -
CASSFVTGPQTQHF TGTGCCAGCAGCTTTGTGACAGGGCCCCAGACCCAGCATTTT TRBV7-2 TRBD1 TRBJ1-5 few
CASSLGVAGGEETQYF TGTGCCAGCAGCTTAGGGGTAGCGGGGGGGGAAGAGACCCAGTACTTC TRBV11-2 TRBD2 TRBJ2-5 -
CASSPGTDEQFF TGTGCCAGCAGCCCAGGGACAGATGAGCAGTTCTTC TRBV5-4 TRBD1 TRBJ2-1 -
CASSRLGTGGWEPQHF TGTGCCAGCAGTAGACTAGGGACAGGCGGGTGGGAGCCCCAGCATTTT TRBV2 TRBD1 TRBJ1-5 few
CASSLVGQGKVRNIQYF TGCGCCAGCAGCTTGGTAGGACAGGGGAAGGTTAGAAACATTCAGTACTTC TRBV5-1 TRBD1 TRBJ2-4 once
CASSLGGHLSYEQYF TGTGCCAGCAGCTTGGGGGGACATTTGTCCTACGAGCAGTACTTC TRBV5-5 - TRBJ2-7 once
CASSFQQGAEGYGYTF TGTGCCAGCAGTTTCCAACAGGGGGCAGAGGGCTATGGCTACACCTTC TRBV27 TRBD1 TRBJ1-2 -
CASSLGGQGAGEQFF TGCGCCAGCAGCTTGGGGGGACAGGGGGCTGGCGAGCAGTTCTTC TRBV5-1 TRBD1 TRBJ2-1 few
CASSLAGQGSYEQYF TGCGCCAGCAGCTTGGCGGGACAGGGTTCCTACGAGCAGTACTTC TRBV5-1 TRBD1 TRBJ2-7 -
CASSLEGDMNTEAFF TGTGCCAGCAGCTTAGAGGGGGATATGAACACTGAAGCTTTCTTT TRBV7-2 - TRBJ1-1 few